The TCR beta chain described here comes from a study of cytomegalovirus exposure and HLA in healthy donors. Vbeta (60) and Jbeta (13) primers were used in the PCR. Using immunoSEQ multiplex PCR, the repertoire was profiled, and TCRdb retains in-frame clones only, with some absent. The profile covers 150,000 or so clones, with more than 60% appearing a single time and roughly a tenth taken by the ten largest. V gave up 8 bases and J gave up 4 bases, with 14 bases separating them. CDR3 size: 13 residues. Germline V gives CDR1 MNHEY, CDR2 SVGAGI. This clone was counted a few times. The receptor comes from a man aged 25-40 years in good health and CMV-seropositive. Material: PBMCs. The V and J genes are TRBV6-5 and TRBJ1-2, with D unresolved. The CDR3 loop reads CASAPEYGYGYTF. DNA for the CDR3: TGTGCCAGCGCCCCCGAGTATGGCTATGGCTACACCTTC.